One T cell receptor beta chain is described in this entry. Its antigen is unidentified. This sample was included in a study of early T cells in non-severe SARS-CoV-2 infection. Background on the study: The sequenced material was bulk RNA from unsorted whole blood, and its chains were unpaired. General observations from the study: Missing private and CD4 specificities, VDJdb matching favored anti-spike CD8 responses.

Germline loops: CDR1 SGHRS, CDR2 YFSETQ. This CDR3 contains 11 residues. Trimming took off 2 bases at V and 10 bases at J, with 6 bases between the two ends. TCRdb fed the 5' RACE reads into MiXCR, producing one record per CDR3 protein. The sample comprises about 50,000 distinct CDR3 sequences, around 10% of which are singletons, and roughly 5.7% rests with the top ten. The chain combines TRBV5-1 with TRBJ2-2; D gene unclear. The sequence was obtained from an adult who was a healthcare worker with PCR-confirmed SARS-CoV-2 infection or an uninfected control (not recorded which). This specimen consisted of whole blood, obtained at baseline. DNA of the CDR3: TGCGCCAGCAGCTTTAATGCGGAGCTGTTTTTT. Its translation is CASSFNAELFF.